The 27 T cell receptor beta chains given below trace back to one sample, sequenced in a study of cytomegalovirus exposure and HLA in healthy donors. The PCR contained 60 Vbeta and 13 Jbeta primers. Assay: immunoSEQ multiplex PCR; the TCRdb copy retains only in-frame clones and omits some. This sample has about 110,000 clones, with around 80% found just once. Sequencing was done on a sample of PBMCs. These receptors all come from a female donor in good health and CMV-seropositive.

V and J are TRBV7-8 and TRBJ2-3; 12 bases map to TRBD2. CDR1 and CDR2 (germline): SGHVS, FQNEAQ. CDR3 length: 16 amino acids. J was trimmed by 5 bases and V by 5 bases; bases with no gene match: 8. The CDR3, as DNA: TGTGCCAGCAGCACGTCTAGCGGGGGGGTGAAAGATACGCAGTATTTT. Residues: CASSTSSGGVKDTQYF.

The V gene is TRBV7-8, the J gene TRBJ2-7, with 13 bases lining up with TRBD2. The CDR3 consists of 19 residues. Germline values: CDR1 SGHVS, CDR2 FQNEAQ. V was pared by 4 bases and J by 6 bases, with 18 bases of the junction left unmatched. The CDR3 region is CASSSWTSGGPAPLVEQYF. The CDR3 DNA sequence: TGTGCCAGCAGCTCCTGGACTAGCGGGGGCCCGGCCCCACTAGTCGAGCAGTACTTC. The full variable domain, in which reference TRBV7-8 and TRBJ2-7 provide the parts outside the CDR3, is GAGVSQSPRYKVAKRGQDVALRCDPISGHVSLFWYQQALGQGPEFLTYFQNEAQLDKSGLPSDRFFAERPEGSVSTLKIQRTQQEDSAVYLCASSSWTSGGPAPLVEQYFGPGTRLTVT.

The chain is built from TRBV5-1 and TRBJ2-1; D is possibly TRBD2 (6 bases). The germline V gene encodes CDR1 SGHRS and CDR2 YFSETQ. The germline V and J ends were trimmed by 1 base and 4 bases, with 6 bases remaining between them. This CDR3 has 13 residues. The CDR3 region is CASSLSGYNEQFF. The CDR3 DNA reads as TGCGCCAGCAGCTTGAGCGGGTACAATGAGCAGTTCTTC.

The gene calls are TRBV4-2 and TRBJ1-2, with 7 bases fitting TRBD1. The germline CDR1 and CDR2 sequences are LGHNA and YNFKEQ. The V segment lost 0 bases and the J segment 3 bases; nucleotides outside the gene matches: 7. The CDR3 covers 16 residues. This CDR3 is CASSQDIRGQHYGYTF. CDR3 in DNA: TGTGCCAGCAGCCAAGATATTAGGGGACAGCACTATGGCTACACCTTC.

J is TRBJ2-7 and V is TRBV19; 8 bases align to TRBD1. CDR1 and CDR2 from the germline V gene are LNHDA and SQIVND (reference sequence). This CDR3 spans 12 amino acids. Trimming removed 4 bases from V and 12 bases from J; junction bases left unmatched: 8. The CDR3 coding sequence is TGTGCCAGTAGTACCCGACAGGGGCGTCCGTACTTC. Translated, it gives CASSTRQGRPYF.

The chain is built from TRBV19 and TRBJ1-4, with D perhaps TRBD1 (6 bases). CDR1 is LNHDA, CDR2 SQIVND, per germline (reference sequence). V dropped 5 bases and J dropped 5 bases, with 12 bases sitting between them. The CDR3 sequence is 14 residues long. The CDR3 DNA sequence: TGTGCCAGTAGTGATTTAGGGGGAAATGAAAAACTGTTTTTT. As protein: CASSDLGGNEKLFF.

The genes are TRBV4-2 and TRBJ1-1; D gene ambiguous. This CDR3 contains 14 residues. Germline CDR1 and CDR2: LGHNA and YNFKEQ. Trimming removed 5 bases from V and 3 bases from J, with 13 bases in between. The CDR3 coding sequence is TGTGCCAGCAGCGCGGGAGTGGAGCACACTGAAGCTTTCTTT. This codes for CASSAGVEHTEAFF.

The gene calls are TRBV29-1 and TRBJ1-1; D unresolved. Trimming removed 6 bases at V and 1 base at J, with 9 bases between. This CDR3 comprises 12 residues. Germline-derived CDR1 and CDR2 are SQVTM and ANQGSEA. CDR3 residues: CSVCTANTEAFF. The CDR3 region has the DNA TGCAGCGTCTGCACAGCGAACACTGAAGCTTTCTTT.

The chain links TRBV6-1 to TRBJ1-5; the D gene is possibly TRBD1 (5 bases). The CDR3 runs to 14 residues. V lost 4 bases to trimming and J lost 7 bases, with 14 bases between them. Looked up from germline, CDR1 is MNHNS and CDR2 is SASEGT. CDR3 loop: CASSAIRERQPQHF. In DNA, the CDR3 is TGTGCCAGCAGTGCTATCAGGGAACGGCAGCCCCAGCATTTT.

The chain links TRBV5-1 to TRBJ1-1; 8 nucleotides line up with TRBD1. Trimming at V came to 5 bases and at J to 4 bases, leaving 4 bases not matched to a gene. The CDR3 sequence is 13 residues long. CDR1 SGHRS and CDR2 YFSETQ come from the germline V gene. The CDR3 is CASSQGAGTEAFF. Here the CDR3 DNA reads TGCGCCAGCAGTCAGGGGGCCGGCACTGAAGCTTTCTTT. Drawing the rest from reference TRBV5-1 and TRBJ1-1, the complete variable domain is KAGVTQTPRYLIKTRGQQVTLSCSPISGHRSVSWYQQTPGQGLQFLFEYFSETQRNKGNFPGRFSGRQFSNSRSEMNVSTLELGDSALYLCASSQGAGTEAFFGQGTRLTVV.

The V and J genes are TRBV4-2 and TRBJ2-7; possibly TRBD2 for D (5 bases). The CDR3 contains 15 residues. CDR1 is LGHNA, CDR2 YNFKEQ, per germline. Trimming removed 0 bases at V and 5 bases at J, with 14 bases between. As DNA, the CDR3 is TGTGCCAGCAGCCAAGAAAGCGGTCGCCCTGACGAGCAGTACTTC. It specifies CASSQESGRPDEQYF.

This clone was observed a few times. This sequence joins TRBV29-1 and TRBJ1-2, with 10 nucleotides matching TRBD1. Trimming removed 2 bases from V and 2 bases from J; junction bases left unmatched: 17. The CDR3 contains 19 residues. Germline V gene data show CDR1 as SQVTM and CDR2 as ANQGSEA. DNA of the CDR3: TGCAGCGTTGAATCCGAAGGGACAGGGGCTTCGTGGTGGAACTATGGCTACACCTTC. This codes for CSVESEGTGASWWNYGYTF.

The chain couples TRBV7-2 to TRBJ2-7; 13 nucleotides line up with TRBD2. This CDR3 has 15 residues. Losses at the gene ends were 4 bases for V and 2 bases for J; bases not matched to a gene: 2. In germline, CDR1 is SGHTA, CDR2 FQGNSA. CDR3 nucleotides: TGTGCCAGCAGCTATACTAGCGGGGGGGCCTACGAGCAGTACTTC. It specifies CASSYTSGGAYEQYF.

The chain recombines TRBV6-5 with TRBJ1-3, with D maybe TRBD1 (5 bases). V dropped 4 bases and J dropped 3 bases, with 13 bases sitting between them. Germline V CDR1 and CDR2: MNHEY, SVGAGI. The CDR3 consists of 15 residues. The CDR3 spells CASSLRGAYGNTIYF. The CDR3 bases are TGTGCCAGCAGTTTGCGGGGCGCATATGGAAACACCATATATTTT.

The chain has TRBV2 and TRBJ2-1, with TRBD2 identical over 9 bases. There are 16 residues in the CDR3. The J segment lost 6 bases and the V segment lost 4 bases, leaving 10 bases of the junction unmatched. The germline CDR1 and CDR2 sequences are SNHLY and FYNNEI. CDR3: CASSGSSGVPSNEQFF. CDR3 coding DNA: TGTGCCAGCAGTGGGTCTAGCGGGGTCCCCTCCAATGAGCAGTTCTTC. Based on the CDR3 plus reference TRBV2 and TRBJ2-1, the full variable domain is EPEVTQTPSHQVTQMGQEVILRCVPISNHLYFYWYRQILGQKVEFLVSFYNNEISEKSEIFDDQFSVERPDGSNFTLKIRSTKLEDSAMYFCASSGSSGVPSNEQFFGPGTRLTVL.

The gene calls are TRBV6-1 and TRBJ2-3; TRBD2 agrees at 11 bases. The CDR3 is 15 amino acids. V was pared by 6 bases and J by 4 bases, with 6 bases of the junction left unmatched. Germline CDR1 MNHNS, CDR2 SASEGT. The CDR3 bases are TGTGCCAGCAGCCGTAGCGGGGGGGCGGCAGATACGCAGTATTTT. Amino acids: CASSRSGGAADTQYF.

The rearrangement uses TRBV14 and TRBJ2-7; 11 bases map to TRBD1. The CDR3 totals 14 residues. Germline-derived CDR1 and CDR2 are SGHDN and FVKESK. V gave up 3 bases and J gave up 6 bases; unmatched junction bases: 4. The CDR3 bases are TGTGCCAGCAGCCAGGACAGGGGGCTTACCGAGCAGTACTTC. Its translation: CASSQDRGLTEQYF.

This clone appeared a single time. V and J are TRBV27 and TRBJ1-1, with 10 bases matching TRBD1. Germline V gene lookup returns CDR1 MNHEY and CDR2 SMNVEV (reference sequence). The CDR3 loop spans 14 amino acids. With 2 bases clipped from V and 5 bases from J, the junction kept 2 bases outside the gene matches. The CDR3 here is CASSLKDRGTEAFF. The CDR3, as DNA: TGTGCCAGCAGTTTAAAGGACAGGGGGACTGAAGCTTTCTTT.

The chain's CDR3 is CASSQENRGWTEAFF. The CDR3 coding sequence is TGCGCCAGCAGCCAAGAGAACAGGGGATGGACTGAAGCTTTCTTT. The chain links TRBV4-3 to TRBJ1-1; TRBD1 aligns across 7 bases. CDR1 and CDR2 (germline): LGHNA, YSLEER. The CDR3 sequence is 15 residues long. The V gene end was trimmed by 0 bases and the J gene end by 5 bases; junction bases not matched to a gene: 6.

The rearrangement joins TRBV30 to TRBJ2-6; D might be TRBD2 (6 bases). Trimming left V 3 bases short and J 0 bases short, with 9 bases between. Germline V gives CDR1 GTSNPN, CDR2 SVGIG (reference sequence). This CDR3 contains 15 residues. CDR3: CAWSLGGSGANVLTF. CDR3 DNA sequence: TGTGCCTGGAGCTTGGGGGGCTCTGGGGCCAACGTCCTGACTTTC. The full variable domain, completed using reference TRBV30 and TRBJ2-6, is SQTIHQWPATLVQPVGSPLSLECTVEGTSNPNLYWYRQAAGRGLQLLFYSVGIGQISSEVPQNLSASRPQDRQFILSSKKLLLSDSGFYLCAWSLGGSGANVLTFGAGSRLTVL.

With regard to this clone: Different DNA sequences within this sample yield the same CDR3. This chain uses TRBV7-2 with TRBJ1-1; D is possibly TRBD1 (5 bases). Germline assignment: CDR1 SGHTA and CDR2 FQGNSA. Deletions cut 6 bases from V and 1 base from J, with 9 bases between. This CDR3 region has 13 residues. The CDR3 DNA is TGTGCCAGCAGTTCCCAGGGGAACACTGAAGCTTTCTTT. Its protein product is CASSSQGNTEAFF.

V and J are TRBV7-3 and TRBJ2-1; 12 bases are a match to TRBD2. This CDR3 region has 16 residues. The V gene end was trimmed by 3 bases and the J gene end by 4 bases; junction bases not matched to a gene: 4. CDR1 is SGHTA, CDR2 FQGTGA, per germline. CDR3 coding DNA: TGTGCCAGCAGCTTCTCCCTAGCGGGAGGGTACAATGAGCAGTTCTTC. Residues: CASSFSLAGGYNEQFF.

This clone was seen a few times. The chain has TRBV5-8 and TRBJ2-6, with TRBD1 matching over 7 bases. The germline V gene has CDR1 SGHTS and CDR2 YDEGEE. This CDR3 has 17 residues. V lost 4 bases and J lost 4; bases outside the gene matches: 11. CDR3 region: CASSLGQILMGANVLTF. The CDR3 nucleotides read TGTGCCAGCAGCCTGGGACAGATCCTAATGGGGGCCAACGTCCTGACTTTC.

V is TRBV7-8 and J is TRBJ1-5; TRBD1 is a possible D gene (5 bases). Germline values: CDR1 SGHVS, CDR2 FQNEAQ. Trimming took 1 base from V and 5 from J, leaving 9 bases between them. This CDR3 comprises 14 residues. The CDR3 DNA reads as TGTGCCAGCAGCTTAGGCAGGGAAGATCAGCCCCAGCATTTT. It is translated as CASSLGREDQPQHF. Based on the CDR3 plus reference TRBV7-8 and TRBJ1-5, the full variable domain is GAGVSQSPRYKVAKRGQDVALRCDPISGHVSLFWYQQALGQGPEFLTYFQNEAQLDKSGLPSDRFFAERPEGSVSTLKIQRTQQEDSAVYLCASSLGREDQPQHFGDGTRLSIL.

The CDR3 loop reads CASSPRTGVRSGANVLTF. The CDR3, as DNA: TGTGCCAGCAGCCCCCGGACAGGGGTGCGCTCTGGGGCCAACGTCCTGACTTTC. The chain uses TRBV25-1 and TRBJ2-6; TRBD1 matches 9 bases. The V gene end was trimmed by 6 bases and the J gene end by 0 bases; junction bases not matched to a gene: 9. Germline CDR1 and CDR2: MGHDK and SYGVNS. The CDR3 has 18 amino acids.

The rearrangement joins TRBV29-1 to TRBJ1-2, with 11 bases that match TRBD1. The V segment lost 6 bases and the J segment 7 bases; nucleotides outside the gene matches: 4. The CDR3 is made up of 12 amino acids. From germline, CDR1 is SQVTM and CDR2 ANQGSEA. The CDR3: CSVAGTGGGYTF. The CDR3 DNA is TGCAGCGTGGCCGGGACAGGGGGTGGCTACACCTTC.

The rearrangement links TRBV5-1 to TRBJ1-2; TRBD1 agrees at 10 bases. This CDR3 is 15 amino acids long. The V segment lost 4 bases and the J segment 2 bases; nucleotides outside the gene matches: 5. Germline V gene lookup returns CDR1 SGHRS and CDR2 YFSETQ. CDR3 nucleotides: TGCGCCAGCAGCGTAGGGACAGGGGAAAACTATGGCTACACCTTC. It encodes CASSVGTGENYGYTF.